This entry lists 12 T cell receptor beta chains sequenced from one sample in a study of blood T cells in healthy people across ages. A second PCR, run for about 6 to 11 cycles, used a sample-barcoded 5' primer plus a J-beta primer mix. In TCRdb, the 5' RACE reads were re-called with MiXCR into one record per CDR3 protein. The table records more than 800,000 distinct CDR3 sequences, 40% to 55% of them present only once. Input material: blood. The receptors originated from a woman in her sixties or seventies in good health.

This clonotype was observed a handful of times. A much larger clone is a single base away; this may be a read error. The chain links TRBV28 to TRBJ2-4; maybe TRBD2 (6 bases). The V gene's germline CDR1 is MDHEN and CDR2 SYDVKM. V lost 3 bases and J 11 bases, leaving 20 bases between the germline ends. This CDR3 is built from 15 residues. For the CDR3, the DNA is TGTGCCAGCAGTTTCGGTTGGGTTGCGGGAACGGTTCAGTACTTC. This sequence encodes CASSFGWVAGTVQYF.

The gene calls are TRBV7-3 and TRBJ2-1; D unresolved. The V gene's germline CDR1 is SGHTA and CDR2 FQGTGA. This CDR3 contains 15 residues. Trimming pared 0 bases from V and 7 bases from J, leaving 13 bases between. The CDR3 is CASSLTLSAANEQFF. The CDR3 DNA follows: TGTGCCAGCAGCTTAACGTTGAGTGCGGCTAATGAGCAGTTCTTC.

The chain recombines TRBV4-1 with TRBJ2-1, with 8 nucleotides matching TRBD2. V lost 3 bases and J lost 6; bases outside the gene matches: 10. The CDR3 has 16 amino acids. Germline CDR1 reads MGHRA; CDR2 reads YSYEKL. This CDR3 reads CASSHLGRDRGNEQFF. For the CDR3, the DNA is TGCGCCAGCAGCCACCTCGGGAGGGATAGGGGCAATGAGCAGTTCTTC.

As to this clonotype: This may be a read error: a much more frequent sequence differs by one nucleotide. This chain links TRBV12-3 or TRBV12-4 with TRBJ2-1; D gene unclear. There are 11 residues in the CDR3. The CDR3 DNA reads as TGTGCCAGCAGTGAATACAATGAGCTGTTCTTC. Translated: CASSEYNELFF.

In regard to this clonotype: One junction end disagrees with the germline gene, perhaps due to a read error. CDR3 in amino acids: CASNLKGNYGYTF. The CDR3 region has the DNA TGTGCCAGCAACTTAAAGGGGAACTATGGCTACACCTTC. The chain has TRBV11-2 and TRBJ1-2; TRBD1 might be the D (5 bases). The CDR3 sequence is 13 residues long. CDR1 and CDR2 from the germline V gene are SGHAT and FQNNGV.

The chain employs TRBV7-8 and TRBJ2-3; TRBD2 agrees at 8 bases. After removal of 2 bases from V and 0 bases from J, the junction contained 1 base not matched to a gene. Germline V gene sequence: CDR1 SGHVS, CDR2 FQNEAQ. CDR3 size: 15 residues. This chain's CDR3 is CASSLRGGSTDTQYF. The DNA of the CDR3 is TGTGCCAGCAGCTTACGGGGGGGCAGCACAGATACGCAGTATTTT. The variable domain in full, completed from reference TRBV7-8 and TRBJ2-3, reads GAGVSQSPRYKVAKRGQDVALRCDPISGHVSLFWYQQALGQGPEFLTYFQNEAQLDKSGLPSDRFFAERPEGSVSTLKIQRTQQEDSAVYLCASSLRGGSTDTQYFGPGTRLTVL.

The chain uses TRBV20-1 and TRBJ2-7; tentative D call: TRBD2 (5 bases). Germline V gene data show CDR1 as DFQATT and CDR2 as SNEGSKA (reference sequence). The CDR3 runs 14 residues. V was cut by 3 bases and J by 1 base, with 13 bases left in between. In DNA form, the CDR3 reads TGCAGTGCTAGTATTAGCGAGAAGTCCTACGAGCAGTACTTC. It is translated as CSASISEKSYEQYF.

The chain joins TRBV11-2 to TRBJ2-1; TRBD2 matches at 12 bases. Germline V gene data show CDR1 as SGHAT and CDR2 as FQNNGV. Trimming at V came to 3 bases and at J to 8 bases, leaving 8 bases not matched to a gene. The CDR3 spans 16 residues. DNA for the CDR3: TGTGCCAGCAGCTTCCCTACTAGCGGGGGGCCCGATGAGCAGTTCTTC. It yields the protein CASSFPTSGGPDEQFF.

The genes are TRBV20-1 and TRBJ2-4; 7 positions agree with TRBD1. The J call may be mistaken, given a closer DNA end match to TRBJ2-7. Per the germline V gene, CDR1 is DFQATT and CDR2 is SNEGSKA (reference sequence). This CDR3 contains 13 residues. The CDR3, as DNA: TGCAGTGCTTCCGGGACAGACTTTTACGAGCAGTACTTC. It specifies CSASGTDFYEQYF.

The chain uses TRBV27 and TRBJ1-5, with TRBD1 as a possible D gene (5 bases). V shed 6 bases and J shed 2 bases, with 14 bases lying between them. The germline V gene encodes CDR1 MNHEY and CDR2 SMNVEV (reference sequence). The CDR3 totals 15 residues. The CDR3 region is CASRKNGGGNQPQHF. CDR3 nucleotide sequence: TGTGCCAGCAGAAAAAACGGGGGTGGCAATCAGCCCCAGCATTTT.

The V gene is TRBV9, the J gene TRBJ1-2; D possibly corresponds to TRBD1 (5 bases). V was clipped by 0 bases and J by 1 base, with 13 bases between them. This CDR3 spans 16 amino acids. Germline lookup yields CDR1 SGDLS and CDR2 YYNGEE. The CDR3 DNA reads as TGTGCCAGCAGCGTAGGCCCCGGGGGAGATAACTATGGCTACACCTTC. This encodes CASSVGPGGDNYGYTF.

A few counts support this clonotype. The CDR3 loop reads CASSLASGLAGYNEQFF. The DNA for the CDR3 is TGCGCCAGCAGCTTGGCCTCTGGACTAGCGGGATACAATGAGCAGTTCTTC. The chain employs TRBV5-1 and TRBJ2-1, with 12 bases aligning to TRBD2. Germline V gene lookup returns CDR1 SGHRS and CDR2 YFSETQ. This CDR3 contains 17 residues. Trimming took 0 bases from V and 4 from J; bases not matched to a gene: 5.